The 3 T cell receptor beta chains presented below share a single source sample, sequenced in a study of cytomegalovirus exposure and HLA in healthy donors. 60 Vbeta and 13 Jbeta primers were used in PCR. TCRdb's copy holds only in-frame clones and misses some; the assay was immunoSEQ multiplex PCR. The sample gives tens of thousands of clones, roughly 80% of which show up once; approximately 7.6% is in the top ten. Material: PBMCs. Every receptor here comes from a man younger than 45 in good health and CMV-seropositive.

The chain links TRBV5-6 to TRBJ1-2; D is possibly TRBD1 (6 bases). The germline V and J ends were trimmed by 3 bases and 4 bases, with 19 bases remaining between them. The CDR3 is 16 amino acids. CDR1 is SGHDT, CDR2 YYEEEE, per germline. CDR3 in DNA: TGTGCCAGCAGCTCGCCGAGGGGGGGCGTTGGCTATGGCTACACCTTC. Its protein product is CASSSPRGGVGYGYTF.

The V call is TRBV7-9, the J call TRBJ1-1; 9 nucleotides match TRBD1. J was trimmed by 4 bases and V by 5 bases; bases with no gene match: 8. CDR3 length equals 15 residues. Germline lookup yields CDR1 SEHNR and CDR2 FQNEAQ (reference sequence). In nucleotides, the CDR3 is TGTGCCAGCAGCGGATACAGGGGGCTCGGCACTGAAGCTTTCTTT. This sequence encodes CASSGYRGLGTEAFF. The whole variable domain, remainder taken from reference TRBV7-9 and TRBJ1-1, is DTGVSQNPRHKITKRGQNVTFRCDPISEHNRLYWYRQTLGQGPEFLTYFQNEAQLEKSRLLSDRFSAERPKGSFSTLEIQRTEQGDSAMYLCASSGYRGLGTEAFFGQGTRLTVV.

The genes are TRBV6-1 and TRBJ2-2; 9 positions match TRBD1. Germline V lookup: CDR1 MNHNS, CDR2 SASEGT. V gave up 3 bases and J gave up 3 bases; unmatched junction bases: 8. The CDR3 covers 17 residues. The CDR3 coding sequence is TGTGCCAGCAGTGACCGACGGGGACAGGGTCACACCGGGGAGCTGTTTTTT. Protein sequence: CASSDRRGQGHTGELFF.